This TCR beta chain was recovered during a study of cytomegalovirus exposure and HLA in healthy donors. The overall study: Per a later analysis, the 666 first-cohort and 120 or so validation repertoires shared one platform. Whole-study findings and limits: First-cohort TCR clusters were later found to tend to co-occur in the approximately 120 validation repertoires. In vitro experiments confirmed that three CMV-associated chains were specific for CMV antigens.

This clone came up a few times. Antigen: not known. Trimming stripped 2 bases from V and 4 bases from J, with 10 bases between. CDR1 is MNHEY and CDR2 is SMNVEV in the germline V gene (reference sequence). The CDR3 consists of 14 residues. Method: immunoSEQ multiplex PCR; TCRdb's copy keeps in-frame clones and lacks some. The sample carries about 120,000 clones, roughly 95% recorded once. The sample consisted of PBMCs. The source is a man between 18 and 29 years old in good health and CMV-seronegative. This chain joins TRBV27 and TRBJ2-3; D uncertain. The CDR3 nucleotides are TGTGCCAGCAGTTTAGGAGTTACCCCAGATACGCAGTATTTT. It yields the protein CASSLGVTPDTQYF.